There are a few counts of the clone carrying this TCR beta chain. This sample was included in a study of T-cell reconstitution after alpha-beta-depleted transplantation in children. Unique molecular identifiers featured in how the TCRbeta library was prepared. TCRdb recomputed calls from the PCR reads with MiXCR, one row per CDR3 protein. The sample shows a few hundred thousand distinct CDR3 sequences, approximately 10% of them seen only once. The CDR3 has 15 residues. CDR1 ENHRY and CDR2 SYGVKD come from the germline V gene. V gave up 0 bases and J gave up 4 bases, with 12 bases separating them. This chain joins TRBV10-3 and TRBJ2-5, with D unresolved. This receptor was obtained from a human donor who donated a stem cell graft to a child with acute lymphoblastic leukemia. The sample was PBMCs from the stem cell graft donor, taken from the stem cell graft. For the CDR3, the DNA is TGTGCCATCAGTGAGTCTCGGAGCTCGGGAGAGACCCAGTACTTC. This gives the protein CAISESRSSGETQYF.